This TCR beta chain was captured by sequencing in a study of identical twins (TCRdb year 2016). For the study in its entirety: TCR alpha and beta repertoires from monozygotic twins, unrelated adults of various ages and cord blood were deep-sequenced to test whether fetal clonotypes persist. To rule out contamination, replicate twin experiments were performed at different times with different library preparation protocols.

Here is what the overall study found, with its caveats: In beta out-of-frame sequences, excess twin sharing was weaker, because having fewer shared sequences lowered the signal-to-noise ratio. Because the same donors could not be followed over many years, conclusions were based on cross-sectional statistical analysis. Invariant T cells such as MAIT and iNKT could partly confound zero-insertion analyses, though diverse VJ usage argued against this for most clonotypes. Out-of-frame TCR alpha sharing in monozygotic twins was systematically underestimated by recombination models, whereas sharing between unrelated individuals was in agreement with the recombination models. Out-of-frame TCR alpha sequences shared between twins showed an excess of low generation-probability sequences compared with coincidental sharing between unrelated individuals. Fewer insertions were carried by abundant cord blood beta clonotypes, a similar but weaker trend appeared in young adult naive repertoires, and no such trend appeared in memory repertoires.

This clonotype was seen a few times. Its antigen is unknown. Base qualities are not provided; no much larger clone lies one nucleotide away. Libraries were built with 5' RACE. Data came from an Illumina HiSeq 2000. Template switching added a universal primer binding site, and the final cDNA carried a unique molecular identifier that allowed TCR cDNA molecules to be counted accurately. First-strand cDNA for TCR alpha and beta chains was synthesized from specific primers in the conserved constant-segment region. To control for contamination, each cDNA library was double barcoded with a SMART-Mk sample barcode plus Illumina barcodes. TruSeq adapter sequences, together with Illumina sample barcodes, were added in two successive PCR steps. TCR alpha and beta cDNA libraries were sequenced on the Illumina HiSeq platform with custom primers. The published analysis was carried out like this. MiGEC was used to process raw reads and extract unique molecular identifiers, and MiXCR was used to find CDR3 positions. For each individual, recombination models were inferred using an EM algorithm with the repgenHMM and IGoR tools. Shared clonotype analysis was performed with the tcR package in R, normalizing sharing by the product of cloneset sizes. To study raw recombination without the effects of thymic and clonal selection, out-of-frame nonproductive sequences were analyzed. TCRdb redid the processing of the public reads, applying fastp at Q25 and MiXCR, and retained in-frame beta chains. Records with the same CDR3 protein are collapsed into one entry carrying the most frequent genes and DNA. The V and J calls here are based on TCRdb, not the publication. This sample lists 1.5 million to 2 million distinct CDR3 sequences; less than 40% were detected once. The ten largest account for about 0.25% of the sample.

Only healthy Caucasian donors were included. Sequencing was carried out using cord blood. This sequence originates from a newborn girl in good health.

In nucleotide form, the sequence is TGTGCCAGCAGCCAAGATCGGACGTATGATACGCAGTATTTT. This gives the protein CASSQDRTYDTQYF. This receptor chain uses TRBV4-2 and TRBJ2-3; no confident D gene assignment can be made. Cut back by 0 bases and 6 bases, the V and J ends lie 10 bases apart. The germline V gene specifies LGHNA as CDR1 and YNFKEQ as CDR2. Including the terminal cysteine and phenylalanine, the CDR3 comprises 14 residues. The retained sequence is limited to the CDR3, 42 bases, with the frame set at the first base.